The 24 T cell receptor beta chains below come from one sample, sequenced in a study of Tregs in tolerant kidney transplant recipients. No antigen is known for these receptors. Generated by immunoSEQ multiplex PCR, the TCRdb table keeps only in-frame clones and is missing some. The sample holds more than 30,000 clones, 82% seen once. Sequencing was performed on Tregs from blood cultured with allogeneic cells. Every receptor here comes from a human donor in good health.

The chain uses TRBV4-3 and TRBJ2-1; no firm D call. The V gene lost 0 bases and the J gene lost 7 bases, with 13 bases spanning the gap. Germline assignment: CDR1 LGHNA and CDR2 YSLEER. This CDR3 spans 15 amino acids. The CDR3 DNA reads TGCGCCAGCAGCCAAGATCCCCTGGTTTCTAATGAGCAGTTCTTC. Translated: CASSQDPLVSNEQFF.

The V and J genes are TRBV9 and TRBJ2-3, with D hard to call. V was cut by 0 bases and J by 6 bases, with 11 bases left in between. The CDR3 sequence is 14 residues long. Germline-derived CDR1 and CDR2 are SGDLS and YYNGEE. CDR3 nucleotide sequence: TGTGCCAGCAGCGTAGTGGGCAGCGCTGATACGCAGTATTTT. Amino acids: CASSVVGSADTQYF.

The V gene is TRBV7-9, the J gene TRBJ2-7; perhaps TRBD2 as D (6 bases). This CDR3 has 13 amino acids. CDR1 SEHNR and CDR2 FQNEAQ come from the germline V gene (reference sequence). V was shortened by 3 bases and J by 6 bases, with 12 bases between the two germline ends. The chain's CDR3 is CASSLGTSSEQYF. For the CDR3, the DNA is TGTGCCAGCAGCTTGGGTACTAGCAGCGAGCAGTACTTC.

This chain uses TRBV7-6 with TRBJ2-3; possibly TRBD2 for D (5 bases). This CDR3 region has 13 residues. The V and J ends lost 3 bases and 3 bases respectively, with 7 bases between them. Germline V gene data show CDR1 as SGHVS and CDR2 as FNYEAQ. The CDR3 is CASSFRRTDTQYF. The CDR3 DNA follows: TGTGCCAGCAGCTTTAGGAGGACAGATACGCAGTATTTT.

The DNA for the CDR3 is TGTGCCTGGAGACGGGACATAAGCTATGGCTACACCTTC. Translating gives CAWRRDISYGYTF. The chain employs TRBV30 and TRBJ1-2; D might be TRBD1 (6 bases). The ends were cut back, 3 bases at V and 4 bases at J, with 12 bases in the middle. Germline lookup yields CDR1 GTSNPN and CDR2 SVGIG (reference sequence). The CDR3 loop spans 13 amino acids.

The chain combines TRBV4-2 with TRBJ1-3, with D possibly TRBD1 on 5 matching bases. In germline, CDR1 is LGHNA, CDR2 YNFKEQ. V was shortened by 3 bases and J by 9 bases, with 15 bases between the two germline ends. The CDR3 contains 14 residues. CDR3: CASSHPGLGLTIYF. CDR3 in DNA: TGTGCCAGCAGCCACCCAGGTCTGGGACTCACCATATATTTT.

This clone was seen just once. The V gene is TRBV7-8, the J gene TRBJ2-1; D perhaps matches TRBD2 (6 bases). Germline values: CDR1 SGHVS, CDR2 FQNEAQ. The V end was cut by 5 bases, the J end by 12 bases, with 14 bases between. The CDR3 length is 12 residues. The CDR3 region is CASSPPGRRQFF. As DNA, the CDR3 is TGTGCCAGCAGCCCCCCGGGGAGGCGGCAGTTCTTC.

CDR3 sequence reads: CASSLGNSPLHF. CDR3 nucleotide sequence: TGTGCCAGCAGCCTAGGGAATTCACCCCTCCACTTT. This chain links TRBV7-2 with TRBJ1-6; D unresolved. Germline CDR1 SGHTA, CDR2 FQGNSA. V lost 5 bases to trimming and J lost 7 bases, with 6 bases between them. The CDR3 totals 12 residues. Variable domain in full (rest from reference TRBV7-2 and TRBJ1-6): GAGVSQSPSNKVTEKGKDVELRCDPISGHTALYWYRQSLGQGLEFLIYFQGNSAPDKSGLPSDRFSAERTGGSVSTLTIQRTQQEDSAVYLCASSLGNSPLHFGNGTRLTVT.

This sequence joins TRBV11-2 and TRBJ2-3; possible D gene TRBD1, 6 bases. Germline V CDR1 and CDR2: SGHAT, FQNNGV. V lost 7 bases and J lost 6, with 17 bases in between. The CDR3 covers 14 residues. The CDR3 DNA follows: TGTGCCAGCAAAACGGGACAAGAACTGGATACGCAGTATTTT. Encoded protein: CASKTGQELDTQYF. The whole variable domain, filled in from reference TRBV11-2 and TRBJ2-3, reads EAGVAQSPRYKIIEKRQSVAFWCNPISGHATLYWYQQILGQGPKLLIQFQNNGVVDDSQLPKDRFSAERLKGVDSTLKIQPAKLEDSAVYLCASKTGQELDTQYFGPGTRLTVL.

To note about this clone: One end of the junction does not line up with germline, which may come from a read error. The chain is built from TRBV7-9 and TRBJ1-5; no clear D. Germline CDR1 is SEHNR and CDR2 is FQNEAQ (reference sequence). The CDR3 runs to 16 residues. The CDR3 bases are TGTGCCAGCAGCTTAGGGAGTTCCCAGGTTAATCAGCCCCAGCGTTTT. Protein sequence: CASSLGSSQVNQPQRF.

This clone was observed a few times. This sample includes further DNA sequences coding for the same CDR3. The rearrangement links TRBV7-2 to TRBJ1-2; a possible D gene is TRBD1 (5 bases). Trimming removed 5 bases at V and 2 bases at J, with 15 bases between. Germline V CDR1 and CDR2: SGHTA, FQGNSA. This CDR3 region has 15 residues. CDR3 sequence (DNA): TGTGCCAGCAGCCCCGGGGCAGTCCTAAACTATGGCTACACCTTC. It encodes CASSPGAVLNYGYTF.

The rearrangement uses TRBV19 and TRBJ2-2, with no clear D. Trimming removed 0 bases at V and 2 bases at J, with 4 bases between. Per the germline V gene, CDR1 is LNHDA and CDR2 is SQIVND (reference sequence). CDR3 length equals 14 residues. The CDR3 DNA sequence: TGTGCCAGTAGTATAGAGCACAACACCGGGGAGCTGTTTTTT. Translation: CASSIEHNTGELFF. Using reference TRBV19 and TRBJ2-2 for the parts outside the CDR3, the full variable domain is DGGITQSPKYLFRKEGQNVTLSCEQNLNHDAMYWYRQDPGQGLRLIYYSQIVNDFQKGDIAEGYSVSREKKESFPLTVTSAQKNPTAFYLCASSIEHNTGELFFGEGSRLTVL.

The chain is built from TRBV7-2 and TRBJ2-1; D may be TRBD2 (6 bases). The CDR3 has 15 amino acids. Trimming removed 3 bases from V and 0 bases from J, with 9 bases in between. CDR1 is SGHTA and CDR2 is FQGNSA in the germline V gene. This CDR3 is CASSFAGFSYNEQFF. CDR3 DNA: TGTGCCAGCAGCTTCGCGGGGTTCTCCTACAATGAGCAGTTCTTC.

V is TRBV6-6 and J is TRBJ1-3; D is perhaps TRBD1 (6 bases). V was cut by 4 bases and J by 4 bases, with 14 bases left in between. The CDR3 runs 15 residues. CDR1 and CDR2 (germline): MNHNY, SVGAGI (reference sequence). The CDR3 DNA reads TGTGCCAGCAGTTTTTCAGGGGATCGGGGAAACACCATATATTTT. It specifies CASSFSGDRGNTIYF.

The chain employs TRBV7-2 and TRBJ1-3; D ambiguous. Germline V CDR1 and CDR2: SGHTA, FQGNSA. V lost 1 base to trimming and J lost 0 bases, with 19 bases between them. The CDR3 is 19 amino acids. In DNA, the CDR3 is TGTGCCAGCAGCTTAGTCTTCCGTACGTCTCGGGGCTCTGGAAACACCATATATTTT. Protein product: CASSLVFRTSRGSGNTIYF.

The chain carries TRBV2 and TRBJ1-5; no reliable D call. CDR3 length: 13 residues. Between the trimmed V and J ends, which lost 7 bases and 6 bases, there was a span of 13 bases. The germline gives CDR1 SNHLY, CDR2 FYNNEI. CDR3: CASMIGQTQPQHF. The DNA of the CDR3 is TGTGCCAGCATGATTGGGCAGACTCAGCCCCAGCATTTT.

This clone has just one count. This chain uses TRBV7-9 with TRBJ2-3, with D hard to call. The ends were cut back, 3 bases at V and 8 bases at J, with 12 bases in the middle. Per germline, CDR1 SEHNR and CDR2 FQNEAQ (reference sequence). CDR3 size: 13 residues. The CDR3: CASSFSREGTQYF. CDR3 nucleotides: TGTGCCAGCAGCTTTTCTAGAGAAGGTACGCAGTATTTT.

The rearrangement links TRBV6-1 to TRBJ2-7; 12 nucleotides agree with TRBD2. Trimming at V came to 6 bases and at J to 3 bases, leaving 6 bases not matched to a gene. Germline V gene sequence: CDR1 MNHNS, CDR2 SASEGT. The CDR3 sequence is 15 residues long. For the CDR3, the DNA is TGTGCCAGCAGGGAAAAGGGACTAGCGGGCTACGAGCAGTACTTC. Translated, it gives CASREKGLAGYEQYF.

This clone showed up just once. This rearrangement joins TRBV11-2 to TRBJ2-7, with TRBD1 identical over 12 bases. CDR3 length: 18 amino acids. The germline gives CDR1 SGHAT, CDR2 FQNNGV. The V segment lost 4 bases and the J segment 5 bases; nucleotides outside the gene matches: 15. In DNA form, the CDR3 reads TGTGCCAGCAGCTCAATAAGACAAGGGACAGGGGGCTTCGACGAGCAGTACTTC. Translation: CASSSIRQGTGGFDEQYF.

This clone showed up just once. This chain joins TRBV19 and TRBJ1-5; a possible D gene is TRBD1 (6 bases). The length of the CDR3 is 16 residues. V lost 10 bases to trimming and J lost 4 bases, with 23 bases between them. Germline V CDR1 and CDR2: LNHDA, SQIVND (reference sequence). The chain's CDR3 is CATSSSKGTLNQPQHF. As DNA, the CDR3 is TGTGCCACCTCATCTTCGAAAGGGACACTTAATCAGCCCCAGCATTTT.

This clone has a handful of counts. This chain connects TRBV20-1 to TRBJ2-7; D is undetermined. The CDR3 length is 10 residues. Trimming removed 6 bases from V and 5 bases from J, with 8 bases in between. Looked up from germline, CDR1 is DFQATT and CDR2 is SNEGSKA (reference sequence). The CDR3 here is CSAQIHEQYF. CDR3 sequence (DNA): TGCAGTGCCCAGATCCACGAGCAGTACTTC.

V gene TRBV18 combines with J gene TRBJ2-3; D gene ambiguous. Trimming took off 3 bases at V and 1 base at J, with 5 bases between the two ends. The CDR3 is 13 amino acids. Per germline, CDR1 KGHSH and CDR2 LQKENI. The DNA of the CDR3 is TGTGCCAGCTCACCCTGGGGCACAGATACGCAGTATTTT. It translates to CASSPWGTDTQYF.

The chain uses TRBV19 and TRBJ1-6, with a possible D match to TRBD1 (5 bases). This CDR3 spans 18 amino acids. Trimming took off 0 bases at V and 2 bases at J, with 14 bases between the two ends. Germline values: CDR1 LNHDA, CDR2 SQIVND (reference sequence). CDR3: CASSIDLHRGTYNSPLHF. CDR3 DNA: TGTGCCAGTAGTATAGACCTACATCGGGGGACCTATAATTCACCCCTCCACTTT.

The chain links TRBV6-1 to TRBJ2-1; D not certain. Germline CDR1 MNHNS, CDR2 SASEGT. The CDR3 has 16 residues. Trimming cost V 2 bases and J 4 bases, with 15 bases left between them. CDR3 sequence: CASSEFFQGPYNEQFF. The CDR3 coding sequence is TGTGCCAGCAGTGAATTCTTCCAAGGCCCTTACAATGAGCAGTTCTTC.